This TCR beta chain came from a study of cytomegalovirus exposure and HLA in healthy donors (dated by TCRdb to the late 2010s). Regarding the complete study: According to an earlier analysis of 550 to 700 of the donors, 150 million to 200 million T cells yielded roughly 100 million unique TCR beta sequences and 276 Gb of sequence data. Approximately 310 gigabases of sequencing data and tens of millions of unique TCR sequences were included in an early release covering about 600 HLA-typed donors. The genetic ancestry cluster associated with self-reported Caucasian donors included roughly four fifths of the 300 to 400 genotyped donors. The aim of the study was to test whether cataloging public T cell receptors could identify signatures of past pathogen exposure. Using immunosequencing, the study profiled T cell repertoires from around 670 subjects and related those repertoires to cytomegalovirus serostatus. A separate validation cohort of approximately 130 different subjects was used in addition to the 666-subject first cohort. To predict cytomegalovirus infection status, the study brought together high-throughput TCR immunosequencing, statistical association of individual TCRs with disease status, and machine learning. To study patterns of TCR occurrence, a later analysis re-analyzed previously published TCR beta repertoires from 700 or so donors and added high-resolution HLA genotyping. Rather than using new phenotypic data, the later analysis identified candidate immune exposures from TCR beta sequences and from how often those sequences occurred across donors. In an earlier analysis of 587 of the donors, high-throughput TCR beta sequencing was used to judge whether each TCR beta V gene segment behaved as functional or pseudogenic. Donor age, sex, ethnicity and CMV serostatus were compiled together with the repertoire data. Genome-wide SNP genotypes for about 65% of the roughly 670 donors were used in a later genetic analysis, which treated that subset as a discovery cohort. Every discovery cohort repertoire had been produced on one sequencing platform. Class I and class II HLA loci were covered by the typing at four-digit resolution. The number of typed donors differed by locus: about 620-640 for A, B, C, DRB1 and DQB1; approximately 520 for DQA1; some 610 for DPA1; and about 450 for DPB1. Because of strong linkage in the cohort, 5 or 6 DR-DQ haplotypes were treated as single units for association and clustering. On average, about 200,000 unique TCR beta nucleotide sequences were sequenced per donor among several hundred genotyped donors of the cohort, with 15% to 20% of those sequences being non-productive. Study-level results and caveats: When HLA alleles, especially DR and DQ, strongly co-occurred, attributing TCR associations to individual alleles was difficult. Presence/absence analyses assumed roughly uniform sequencing depth across donors, an assumption that may not hold. Immune exposure information for the cohort was limited to CMV serostatus. Most TCR sequences were seen in very few donors, while some public TCRs were found in many individuals. In a later genetic analysis, fewer N-insertions in productive TCRs were reported among donors in an Asian-associated ancestry cluster than the approximately 630-donor mean. In a later analysis, the rate of TCR association differed among HLA loci, with DRB1 alleles having the most associated TCRs and HLA-C alleles having the fewest. A further reported finding was that TCR beta sequences accurately predicted the HLA-A and HLA-B alleles for most subjects in the first cohort. Some IMGT-functional V segments, including TRBV6-2 and TRBV6-3, could not be told apart with the 87-base-pair reads, so those segments were excluded. Specific HLA alleles were associated with roughly 16,000 TCR beta sequences at a false discovery rate of 0.05 in a later analysis. In an earlier analysis of more than 500 of the donors, most TCR beta V segments appeared in productive rearrangements about 87% or about 30% of the time, broadly matching IMGT annotations. In a later analysis, HLA-associated TCR beta chains showed more clonal expansion and lower generation probabilities than non-associated chains that were equally common. In vitro tests confirmed that a few of the cytomegalovirus-associated TCR beta chains recognize cytomegalovirus antigens. In a later analysis, most CMV-associated TCR beta chains were found to appear HLA-restricted, with HLA associations seemingly driven largely by CMV exposure. Because HLA typing was missing for some donors at each locus, association tests included only the typed subset. Linkage disequilibrium might explain the correlated functional status among segregating V segments, but an unknown experimental factor could not be ruled out. Approximately 16 rarely observed V segments, including chromosome 9 orphons, were excluded from the earlier analysis of about 600 of the donors because counts were too low. A group of highly shared sequence variants was considered likely to be a technical artifact of the sequencing pipeline. The authors suggested that the approach could potentially be extended to other disease states and immunological phenotypes. The classifier was reported to diagnose cytomegalovirus status with high specificity and sensitivity in both the original cohort and the validation cohort. V-gene and J-gene trimming of TCR beta chains was associated with a missense DCLRE1C variant in a later genetic analysis, and the association was replicated in an independent cohort. Only TCR beta chains were sequenced in this cohort, and the absence of alpha or paired-chain data limited detectable features. Several of the top co-occurrence clusters appeared to be linked to parvovirus B19, influenza, CMV and Epstein-Barr virus, according to a later analysis. A total of roughly 160 TCR beta chains were listed by the study as associated with cytomegalovirus.

To prepare the library, the immunoSEQ multiplex PCR assay was applied. For the multiplex PCR, a mixture combining 60 forward primers for TCR Vbeta segments and 13 reverse primers for TCR Jbeta segments was used. The CDR3 region of rearranged TCR beta genes was amplified from genomic DNA by a multiplex PCR assay. On the Illumina HiSeq System, the amplified TCR beta libraries were sequenced as 87-base-pair reads. The study's processing was this. In a later analysis, about 80 million unique TCR beta chains were counted across the 650 to 700 repertoires, and roughly 11 million of these chains were shared by at least two donors. Raw reads were error-corrected and collapsed into unique sequences by a nearest-neighbor algorithm in which closely related sequences were merged to remove PCR and sequencing errors. To assign V, D and J gene segments, CDR3 sequences were aligned to IMGT reference sequences. For a sequence to be retained, at least a six-nucleotide match to both a V gene segment and a J gene segment was required. A rearrangement was called productive if the CDR3 had no stop codons and remained in frame with V and J, and every other rearrangement was called non-productive. CDR3 was defined by IMGT convention, running from the second conserved V-encoded cysteine to the conserved J-encoded phenylalanine. In an earlier analysis of approximately 500 of the donors, sequences lacking an unambiguous match to a single V gene segment were excluded. An earlier analysis of 587 of the donors called V segments functional above 56.7% productive rearrangements and segregating when the between-donor standard deviation exceeded 5%. To diagnose cytomegalovirus status from the catalog of TCR beta chain sequences, a statistical classification framework was built. In a later analysis, TCR nucleotide sequences were compared against IMGT/GENE-DB human TR gene sequences so that V and J genes could be assigned. A later analysis assigned CDR3 sequences and most-parsimonious VDJ recombination scenarios with the TCRdist pipeline. In a later analysis, each TCR beta chain was defined by its CDR3 amino acid sequence together with its V-gene family, and reads lacking a unique V-gene family were excluded. To address suspected cross-contamination and a sequencing artifact, a later analysis removed approximately 600 highly shared, low-generation-probability nucleotide sequences. For each public chain, a later analysis derived a clonal expansion index from normalized ranks of inferred template counts within each repertoire. Generation probabilities in a later analysis came from a VDJ recombination model fitted to out-of-frame rearrangements, and those results were checked against IGoR. In a later analysis, hypergeometric tests were used to score TCR-TCR, TCR-HLA and TCR-CMV co-occurrence, with a repertoire-size bias correction applied to TCR pairs. False discovery rates were estimated in a later analysis by permuting HLA or CMV assignments 20 times. In a later analysis, co-occurring TCRs were grouped with DBSCAN, and TCRdist sequence similarity was added when clustering was performed within HLA-allele-positive subsets. Repertoires with fewer than 30,000 or more than 120,000 public chains, plus five repertoires with anomalous nucleotide sharing, were excluded from co-occurrence clustering. What TCRdb holds here is the immuneACCESS table cut down to in-frame rearrangements. Part of the clones is not present; checked against another copy, under half of the missing clones reflect an unresolved V gene, and the others are unexplained. D and trimming come from the DNA, and the V and J calls and clone size come from that table. This sample has roughly 130,000 clones in its table, and roughly three quarters of those were observed once. The ten largest account for just under 1% of the sample.

After removal of 0 bases from V and 3 bases from J, the junction retains 7 bases not matched to a gene. The CDR3, from cysteine to phenylalanine, totals 17 residues. Just CDR3 DNA is preserved here, 51 bases in frame from base 1. Based on the germline V gene (reference sequence), the CDR1 and CDR2 sequences are PRHDT and FYEKMQ. As to this clone: Its cognate antigen has yet to be identified. No base-level quality is on record; no much larger clone is a single base apart.

The cohort comprised 670 or so healthy bone marrow donors. Cohort members were all nominally healthy when sampled, although unrecorded immune exposures were likely present. The donor tested CMV seronegative, placing the donor among the 350 or so seronegative members of the cohort. Every donor gave a peripheral blood sample, and the peripheral blood mononuclear cells from that sample were used for TCR beta sequencing. The Qiagen DNeasy Blood Extraction Kit was used to extract genomic DNA from the blood cell samples. The chain is assembled from TRBV13 and TRBJ1-5; TRBD1 matches 8 bases in the middle. This sequence originates from a man younger than 30 in good health and CMV-seronegative. The specimen sequenced was PBMCs. The CDR3 is CASSLGLPGGLNQPQHF. In nucleotide form, the sequence is TGTGCCAGCAGCTTAGGCCTACCAGGGGGCCTCAATCAGCCCCAGCATTTT.